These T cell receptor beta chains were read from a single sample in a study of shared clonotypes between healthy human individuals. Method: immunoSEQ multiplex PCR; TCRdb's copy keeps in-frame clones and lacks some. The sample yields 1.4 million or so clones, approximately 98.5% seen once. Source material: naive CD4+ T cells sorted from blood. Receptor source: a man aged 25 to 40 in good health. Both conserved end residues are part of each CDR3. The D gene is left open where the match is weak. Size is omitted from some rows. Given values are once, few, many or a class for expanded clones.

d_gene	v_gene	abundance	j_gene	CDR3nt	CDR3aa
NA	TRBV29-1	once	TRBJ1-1	TGCAGCGTTGATAGTCCGGATCGGAACACTGAAGCTTTCTTT	CSVDSPDRNTEAFF
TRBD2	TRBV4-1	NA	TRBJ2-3	TGCGCCAGCAGCCTTGCACTAGCGAGCACAGATACGCAGTATTTT	CASSLALASTDTQYF
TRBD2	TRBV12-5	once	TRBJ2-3	TGTGCTAGTGGTTTGGTACAACTAGCGGGAGAGACAGATACGCAGTATTTT	CASGLVQLAGETDTQYF
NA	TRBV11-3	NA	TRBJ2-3	TGTGCCAGCAGCTTCAGCGGGAGCACAGATACGCAGTATTTT	CASSFSGSTDTQYF
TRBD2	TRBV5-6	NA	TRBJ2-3	TGTGCCAGCAGCATGGGACTAGCGAGCACAGATACGCAGTATTTT	CASSMGLASTDTQYF
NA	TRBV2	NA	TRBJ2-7	TGTGCCAGCAGGCTCAAGACAGGCTACGAGCAGTACTTC	CASRLKTGYEQYF
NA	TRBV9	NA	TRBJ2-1	TGTGCCAGCAGCATAGATAGCTTTACCGTCAATGAGCAGTTCTTC	CASSIDSFTVNEQFF
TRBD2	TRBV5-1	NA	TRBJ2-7	TGCGCCAGCAGCTTAACGGCGGGAGTGTACGAGCAGTACTTC	CASSLTAGVYEQYF
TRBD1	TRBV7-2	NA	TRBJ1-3	TGTGCCAGCAGCCATGGGACAGGAAAGAACTCTGGAAACACCATATATTTT	CASSHGTGKNSGNTIYF
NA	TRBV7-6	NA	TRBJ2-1	TGTGCCAGCAGCTATCAGGGGCGCTCCTACAATGAGCAGTTCTTC	CASSYQGRSYNEQFF
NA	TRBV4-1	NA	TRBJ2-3	TGCGCCAGCAGCCAAGTATTGGTAGTCACAGATACGCAGTATTTT	CASSQVLVVTDTQYF
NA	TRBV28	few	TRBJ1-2	TGTGCCAGCAGTTCACGACAGAGCTACACCTTC	CASSSRQSYTF
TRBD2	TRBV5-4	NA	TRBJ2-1	TGTGCCACCGGGGGTAGCGGGACTTACAATGAGCAGTTCTTC	CATGGSGTYNEQFF
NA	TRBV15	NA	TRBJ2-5	TGTGCCACCAGCAGAATAGATGCGGAGACCCAGTACTTC	CATSRIDAETQYF
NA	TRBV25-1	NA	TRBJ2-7	TGTGCCAGCAGTGATCCGGGACAATCTTCCTACGAGCAGTACTTC	CASSDPGQSSYEQYF
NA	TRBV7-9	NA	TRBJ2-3	TGTGCCAGCAGCTTTGGAGGGAGTTACACAGATACGCAGTATTTT	CASSFGGSYTDTQYF
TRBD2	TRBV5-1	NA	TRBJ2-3	TGCGCCAGCAGCTCCGGACTAGCGGGAGATACGCAGTATTTT	CASSSGLAGDTQYF
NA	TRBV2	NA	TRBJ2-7	TGTGCCAGCAGTGAATATTGGGGCGGGGAAAGCTCCTACGAGCAGTACTTC	CASSEYWGGESSYEQYF
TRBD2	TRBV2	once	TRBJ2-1	TGTGCCAGCACCCCCTGGCTAGCGGGAGGAAACCTTTACAATGAGCAGTTCTTC	CASTPWLAGGNLYNEQFF
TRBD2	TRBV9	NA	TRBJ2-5	TGTGCCAGCAGCGAAGCTTTGGCTAGCGGAGGCCAAGAGACCCAGTACTTC	CASSEALASGGQETQYF
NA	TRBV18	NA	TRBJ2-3	TGTGCCAGCTCACCACTTCAAGGGACAGATACGCAGTATTTT	CASSPLQGTDTQYF
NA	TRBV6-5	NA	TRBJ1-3	TGTGCCAGCAGTTCAGGCTGGTCGGGCCCTGGAAACACCATATATTTT	CASSSGWSGPGNTIYF
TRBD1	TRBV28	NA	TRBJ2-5	TGTGCCAGCAGTTTAGAGGGACAGGGTCTTCAAGAGACCCAGTACTTC	CASSLEGQGLQETQYF
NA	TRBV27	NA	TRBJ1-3	TGTGCCCAAGGGAGACAGTTATACGGAAACACCATATATTTT	CAQGRQLYGNTIYF
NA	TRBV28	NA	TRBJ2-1	TGTGCCAGCAGTCTAACTAGGTCCCATGAGCAGTTCTTC	CASSLTRSHEQFF
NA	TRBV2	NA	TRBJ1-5	TGTGCCAGTAACCGGGATCCAGGTCAGCCCCAGCATTTT	CASNRDPGQPQHF